This entry describes one T cell receptor (beta chain). Measured with immunoSEQ multiplex PCR; TCRdb has only the in-frame clones, and not every one. The sample consists of 350,000 or so clones, approximately 84% of them appearing once. The germline V gene encodes CDR1 MDHEN and CDR2 SYDVKM. This CDR3 region has 15 residues. Trimming at V came to 6 bases and at J to 5 bases, leaving 9 bases not matched to a gene. This record comes from a study of blood T cell repertoires in COVID-19. Study-wide context: Donors in the United States, Italy and Spain gave samples during acute or convalescent COVID-19.

V usage is TRBV28 and J usage is TRBJ1-2; 10 bases map to TRBD1. The receptor was derived from a woman younger than 45 who had recovered from COVID-19. The sequencing sample was made of PBMCs or T cells enriched from blood (not recorded which). The CDR3 loop is CASRGGQGQGYGYTF. For the CDR3, the DNA is TGTGCCAGCAGGGGGGGACAGGGGCAGGGGTATGGCTACACCTTC.